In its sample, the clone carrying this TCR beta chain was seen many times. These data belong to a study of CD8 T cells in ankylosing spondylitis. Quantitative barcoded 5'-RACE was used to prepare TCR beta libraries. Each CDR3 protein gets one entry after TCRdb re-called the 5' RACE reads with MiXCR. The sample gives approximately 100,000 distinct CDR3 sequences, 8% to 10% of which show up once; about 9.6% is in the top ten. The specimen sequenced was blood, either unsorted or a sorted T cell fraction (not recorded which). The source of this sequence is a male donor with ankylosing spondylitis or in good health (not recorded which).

The CDR3 is CASSPRRSSYEQYF. In DNA, the CDR3 is TGTGCCAGCAGCCCCCGTAGGAGCTCCTACGAGCAGTACTTC. The genes are TRBV3-1 and TRBJ2-7; D unclear. V was clipped by 4 bases and J by 0 bases, with 10 bases between them. Germline CDR1 is LGHDT and CDR2 is YNNKEL (reference sequence). The CDR3 runs 14 residues.